Listed below are T cell receptor beta chains from one sample, sequenced in a study of blood T cells in healthy people across ages. TCRdb itself ran the 5' RACE reads through MiXCR, one entry per CDR3 protein. The table includes about 1.4 million distinct CDR3 sequences, roughly 64% detected once. Sequencing was carried out using blood. Every receptor here comes from a man between 18 and 29 years old in good health. Each CDR3 is given with its conserved first and last residue. A D gene is named only where the DNA matches it firmly. Clone size is given for some rows only: seen once, a few or many times, or a class if the clone is expanded.

d_gene	abundance	j_gene	v_gene	CDR3nt	CDR3aa
.	once	TRBJ2-5	TRBV2	TGTGCCAGCCTAATACAAGAGACCCAGTACTTC	CASLIQETQYF
.	.	TRBJ2-7	TRBV25-1	TGTGCCAGCAAACCGGACGGTCCCTACGAGCAGTACTTC	CASKPDGPYEQYF
TRBD1	.	TRBJ2-5	TRBV4-3	TGCGCCAGCAGCCAAGATGAGACAGGGGGCTTGGAGACCCAGTACTTC	CASSQDETGGLETQYF
.	.	TRBJ2-3	TRBV20-1	TGCAGTGCCGGGGGATCAGATACGCAGTATTTT	CSAGGSDTQYF
TRBD2	.	TRBJ2-1	TRBV7-9	TGTGCCAGCAGCTTAGTCTTCCTGCTGACTAGCGGGATTATGGATGAGCAGTTCTTC	CASSLVFLLTSGIMDEQFF
.	.	TRBJ1-5	TRBV19	TGTGCCAGTAGGCATGTACAGGAATATAGCAATCAGCCCCAGCATTTT	CASRHVQEYSNQPQHF
TRBD2	few	TRBJ2-1	TRBV20-1	TGCAGTGCCTCTAGCGGGGAGAACAATGAGCAGTTCTTC	CSASSGENNEQFF
.	.	TRBJ1-2	TRBV5-6	TGTGCCAGCAGCTTGGGGTCCTCCTTACTTTTGGCTGGCTACACCTTC	CASSLGSSLLLAGYTF
.	once	TRBJ2-5	TRBV20-1	TGCAGTGCTAGAGATCGGACCTCGCAGGAGACCCAGTACTTC	CSARDRTSQETQYF
TRBD2	.	TRBJ2-7	TRBV18	TGTGTCTCCCTAGCGGAGACAAAGGGCGAGCAGTACTTC	CVSLAETKGEQYF
TRBD2	.	TRBJ2-1	TRBV5-5	TGTGCCAGCATCCCCTTGGTGGCGGGAGTGATGCAGTTCTTC	CASIPLVAGVMQFF
TRBD1	.	TRBJ2-5	TRBV7-9	TGTGCCAGCACCCCTCTGGGGACAGGGGTAGATAAAGAAGAGACCCAGTACTTC	CASTPLGTGVDKEETQYF
TRBD1	.	TRBJ1-2	TRBV27	TGTGCCAGCAGTTTCCTGGGACAGGGGGCGGAAAGTGGCTACACCTTC	CASSFLGQGAESGYTF
TRBD1	.	TRBJ2-1	TRBV7-9	TGTGCCAGCAGCTCCCTCGGACAGGGAGAGTACAATGAGCAGTTCTTC	CASSSLGQGEYNEQFF
TRBD2	few	TRBJ2-7	TRBV7-9	TGTGCCAGCAGCTTGACTAGCGGGTCCTCGGCGTACAATGAGCAGTACTTC	CASSLTSGSSAYNEQYF
.	.	TRBJ1-5	TRBV21-1	TGTGCCAGCAGCAAACAACCGTCCAGGGGACCGCCCCAGCATTTT	CASSKQPSRGPPQHF
.	once	TRBJ1-1	TRBV4-1	TGCGCCAGCAGCCAAGAGTCCTATGAAGCTTTCTTT	CASSQESYEAFF
.	.	TRBJ2-1	TRBV5-4	TGTGCCAGCTCTACCAACGTAGCCTACAATGAGCAGTTCTTC	CASSTNVAYNEQFF
.	.	TRBJ2-5	TRBV10-3	TGTGCCATCAGAACAGGGCTATTGGGTTCGGGGACCCAGTACTTC	CAIRTGLLGSGTQYF
.	once	TRBJ2-1	TRBV20-1	TGCAGTGCTAGAATGAACAATGAGCAGTTCTTC	CSARMNNEQFF
.	.	TRBJ2-1	TRBV12-5	TGTGCTAGTGGTTACCTGACCGGGCGAGACAATGAGCAGTTCTTC	CASGYLTGRDNEQFF
.	.	TRBJ2-1	TRBV7-9	TGTGCCAGCAGCTTAGGGGGACCGACACGAGAGCAGTTCTTC	CASSLGGPTREQFF
TRBD2	.	TRBJ2-1	TRBV7-9	TGTGCCAGCAGCTTAGCGAGAGCGGGAGCTGGCAATGAGCAGTTCTTC	CASSLARAGAGNEQFF
TRBD2	.	TRBJ2-1	TRBV20-1	TGCAGTGCTAGTCTGACTAGCGGGGGTATTGAGCAGTTCTTC	CSASLTSGGIEQFF